The TCR beta chain described here comes from a study of OX40 agonist ivuxolimab in advanced cancers. Study-level background: Checkpoint inhibitors had been given previously to over 30% of patients. Points from the study as a whole: Among the lowest peripheral clonal expansion occurred in 0.1-3.0 mg/kg partial responders. At 0.1 to 3.0 mg/kg and by week 6, CD4+ and CD8+ T cells in the blood had expanded clonally. Some patients who did not respond also had low normalized T-cell clonal expansion.

V shed 3 bases and J 3 bases; nucleotides not matched to a gene: 13. The CDR3 length is 19 residues. CDR1 SGHRS and CDR2 YFSETQ come from the germline V gene. Measured with immunoSEQ multiplex PCR; TCRdb has only the in-frame clones, and not every one. The repertoire holds around 94,000 clones, with 91% as singletons. This clone has just a few counts. Its antigen remains unidentified. The chain joins TRBV5-1 to TRBJ2-5, with TRBD2 identical over 14 bases. Material: CD4+ or CD8+ T cells sorted from blood, obtained in a trial of the OX40 agonist ivuxolimab. This TCR derives from an adult with an advanced solid tumor such as melanoma, head and neck, liver or kidney cancer. The CDR3 sequence: CASSSRRLAGGPNEETQYF. DNA of the CDR3: TGCGCCAGCAGCTCCCGACGACTAGCGGGAGGGCCTAACGAAGAGACCCAGTACTTC.